The clone carrying this T cell receptor (beta chain) was detected only a few times. Its antigen remains unknown. This record comes from a study of identical twins. Study observations and caveats: Modelling underestimated the level of out-of-frame TCR alpha sharing observed in monozygotic twins.

Germline CDR1 MNHEY, CDR2 SVGEGT. Trimming removed 7 bases from V and 3 bases from J, with 13 bases in between. The CDR3 runs to 13 residues. TCRdb used MiXCR to reprocess the 5' RACE reads, holding one entry per CDR3 protein. The sample holds some 330,000 distinct CDR3 sequences; roughly 10% are singletons and the top ten take roughly 8.7%. This clonotype was sampled from a woman between 50 and 59 years old in good health. Sequenced material: naive T cells sorted from blood. The chain is built from TRBV6-2 or TRBV6-3 and TRBJ2-7; D is perhaps TRBD2 (5 bases). CDR3 sequence reads: CASTVPGVYEQYF. The CDR3 DNA is TGTGCCAGCACCGTGCCCGGGGTCTACGAGCAGTACTTC.